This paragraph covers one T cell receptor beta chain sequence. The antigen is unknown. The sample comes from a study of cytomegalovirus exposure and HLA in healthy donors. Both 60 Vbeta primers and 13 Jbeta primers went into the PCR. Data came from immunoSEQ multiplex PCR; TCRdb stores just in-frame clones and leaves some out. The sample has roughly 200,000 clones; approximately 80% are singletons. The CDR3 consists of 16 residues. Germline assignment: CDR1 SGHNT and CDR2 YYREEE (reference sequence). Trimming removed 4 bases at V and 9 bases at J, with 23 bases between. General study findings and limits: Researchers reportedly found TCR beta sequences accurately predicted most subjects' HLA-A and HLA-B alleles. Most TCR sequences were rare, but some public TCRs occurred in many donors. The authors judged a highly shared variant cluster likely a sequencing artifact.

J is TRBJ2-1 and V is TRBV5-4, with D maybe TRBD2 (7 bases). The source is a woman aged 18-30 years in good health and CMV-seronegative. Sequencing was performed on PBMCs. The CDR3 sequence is CASSPYRGAGVGEQFF. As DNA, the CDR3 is TGTGCCAGCAGCCCATACCGGGGGGCGGGTGTGGGTGAGCAGTTCTTC.